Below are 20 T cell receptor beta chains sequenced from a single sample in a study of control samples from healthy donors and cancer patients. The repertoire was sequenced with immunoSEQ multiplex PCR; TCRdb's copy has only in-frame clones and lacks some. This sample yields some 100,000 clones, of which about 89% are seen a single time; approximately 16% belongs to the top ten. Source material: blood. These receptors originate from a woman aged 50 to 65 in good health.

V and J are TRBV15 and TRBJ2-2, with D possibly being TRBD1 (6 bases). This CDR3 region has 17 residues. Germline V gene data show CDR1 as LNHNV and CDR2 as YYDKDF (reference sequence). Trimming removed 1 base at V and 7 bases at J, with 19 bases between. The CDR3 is CATSRGSRTVDNGELFF. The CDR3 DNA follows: TGTGCCACCAGCAGAGGAAGCAGGACAGTGGATAACGGGGAGCTGTTTTTT.

The DNA of the CDR3 is TGTGCCAGCAGCCCCCGCGACTGGTCCCGGGACACAGAATTTGGGTATGGCTACACCTTC. Translated: CASSPRDWSRDTEFGYGYTF. The chain is built from TRBV21-1 and TRBJ1-2; the table's D call, TRBD1, has no DNA check behind it. TRBV21-1 is shown as a pseudogene. The CDR3 has 20 residues.

This CDR3 is CASSFQYGDTQYF. CDR3 DNA: TGTGCCAGCAGCTTCCAGTACGGAGATACGCAGTATTTT. The chain recombines TRBV7-3 with TRBJ2-3; D gene ambiguous. The germline gives CDR1 SGHTA, CDR2 FQGTGA. The CDR3 is made up of 13 amino acids. The V end was cut by 3 bases, the J end by 5 bases, with 9 bases between.

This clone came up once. The CDR3 spells CASSLAGTGDEQYF. The CDR3 DNA reads TGTGCCAGCAGCCTAGCCGGGACAGGGGACGAGCAGTACTTC. V usage is TRBV6-5 and J usage is TRBJ2-7, with TRBD1 matching 10 bases. Trimming took 6 bases from V and 5 from J; bases not matched to a gene: 7. The length of the CDR3 is 14 residues. CDR1 MNHEY and CDR2 SVGAGI come from the germline V gene.

This chain's CDR3 is CSVEVQGHTEAFF. Written as DNA, the CDR3 is TGCAGCGTTGAGGTCCAGGGACACACTGAAGCTTTCTTT. This rearrangement joins TRBV29-1 to TRBJ1-1; a weak D match, TRBD1 (5 bases). V lost 3 bases and J lost 3, with 11 bases in between. Germline V gives CDR1 SQVTM, CDR2 ANQGSEA. The CDR3 is made up of 13 amino acids.

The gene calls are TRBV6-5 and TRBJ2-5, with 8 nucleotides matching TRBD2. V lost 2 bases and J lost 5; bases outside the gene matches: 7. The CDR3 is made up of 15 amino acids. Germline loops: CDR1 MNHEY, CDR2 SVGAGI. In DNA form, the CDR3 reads TGTGCCAGCAGTTACCAAGCGGGGGCCTGGGAGACCCAGTACTTC. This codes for CASSYQAGAWETQYF.

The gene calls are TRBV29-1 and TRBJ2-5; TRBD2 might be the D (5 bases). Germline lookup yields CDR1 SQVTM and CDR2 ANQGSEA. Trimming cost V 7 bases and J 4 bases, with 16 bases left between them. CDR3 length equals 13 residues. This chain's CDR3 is CSERGGPGETQYF. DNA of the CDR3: TGCAGCGAGAGAGGAGGACCGGGAGAGACCCAGTACTTC.

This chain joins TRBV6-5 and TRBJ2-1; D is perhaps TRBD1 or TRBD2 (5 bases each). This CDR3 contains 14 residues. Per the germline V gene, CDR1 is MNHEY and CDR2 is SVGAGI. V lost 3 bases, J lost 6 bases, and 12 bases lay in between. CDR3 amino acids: CASSYGTPVNEQFF. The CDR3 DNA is TGTGCCAGCAGTTATGGGACGCCAGTCAATGAGCAGTTCTTC.

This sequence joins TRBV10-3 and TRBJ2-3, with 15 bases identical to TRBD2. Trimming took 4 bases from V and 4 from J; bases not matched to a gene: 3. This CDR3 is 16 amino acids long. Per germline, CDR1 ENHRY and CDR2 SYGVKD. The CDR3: CAISGRTSGGADTQYF. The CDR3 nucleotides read TGTGCCATCAGTGGAAGGACTAGCGGGGGGGCAGATACGCAGTATTTT.

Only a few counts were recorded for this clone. CDR3 sequence: CASSLFLTEAFF. The CDR3 coding sequence is TGTGCCAGCAGCTTGTTTCTCACTGAAGCTTTCTTT. The J gene is TRBJ1-1, the V gene TRBV5-4, with no clear D. This CDR3 has 12 residues. Germline V gene sequence: CDR1 SGHNT, CDR2 YYREEE (reference sequence). The V gene lost 1 base and the J gene lost 4 bases, with 5 bases spanning the gap.

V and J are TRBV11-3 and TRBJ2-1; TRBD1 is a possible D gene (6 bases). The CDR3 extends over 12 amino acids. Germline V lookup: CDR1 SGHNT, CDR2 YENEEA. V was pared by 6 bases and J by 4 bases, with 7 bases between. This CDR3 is CASSGQYNEQFF. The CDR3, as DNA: TGTGCCAGCAGTGGACAGTACAATGAGCAGTTCTTC.

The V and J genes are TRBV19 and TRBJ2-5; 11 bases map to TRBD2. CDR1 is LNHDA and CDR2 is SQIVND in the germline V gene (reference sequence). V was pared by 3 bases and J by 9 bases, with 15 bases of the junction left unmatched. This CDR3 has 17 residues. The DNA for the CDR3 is TGTGCCAGTAGTATCTTAACCGGGACTAGCGGCGTCGGGGCCCAGTACTTC. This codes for CASSILTGTSGVGAQYF.

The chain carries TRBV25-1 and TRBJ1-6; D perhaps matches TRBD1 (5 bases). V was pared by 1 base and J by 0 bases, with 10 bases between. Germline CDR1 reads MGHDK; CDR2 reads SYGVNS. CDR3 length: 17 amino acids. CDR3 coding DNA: TGTGCCAGCAGTGAATTCCCCGACAGCTCCTATAATTCACCCCTCCACTTT. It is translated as CASSEFPDSSYNSPLHF.

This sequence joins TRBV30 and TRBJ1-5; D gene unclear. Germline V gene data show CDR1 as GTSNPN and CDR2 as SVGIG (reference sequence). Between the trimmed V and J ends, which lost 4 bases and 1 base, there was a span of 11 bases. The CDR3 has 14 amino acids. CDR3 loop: CAWTMRQSNQPQHF. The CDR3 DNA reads TGTGCCTGGACAATGCGGCAGAGCAATCAGCCCCAGCATTTT.

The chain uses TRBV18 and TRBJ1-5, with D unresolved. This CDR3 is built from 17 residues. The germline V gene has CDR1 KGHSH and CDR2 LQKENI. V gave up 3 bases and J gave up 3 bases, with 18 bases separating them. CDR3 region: CASSPAVVGRVNQPQHF. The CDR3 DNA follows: TGTGCCAGCTCACCGGCGGTAGTGGGAAGGGTCAATCAGCCCCAGCATTTT.

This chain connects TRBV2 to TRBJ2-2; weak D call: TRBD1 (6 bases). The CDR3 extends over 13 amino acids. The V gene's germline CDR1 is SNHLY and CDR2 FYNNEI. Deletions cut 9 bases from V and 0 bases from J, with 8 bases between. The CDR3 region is CASTGPNTGELFF. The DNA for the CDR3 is TGTGCCAGTACAGGGCCGAACACCGGGGAGCTGTTTTTT.

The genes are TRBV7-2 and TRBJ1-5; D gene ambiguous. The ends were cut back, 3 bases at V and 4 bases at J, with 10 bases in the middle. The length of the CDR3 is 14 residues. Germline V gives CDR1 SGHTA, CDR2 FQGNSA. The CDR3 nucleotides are TGTGCCAGCAGCTTGGAGGCGGGGAATCAGCCCCAGCATTTT. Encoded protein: CASSLEAGNQPQHF.

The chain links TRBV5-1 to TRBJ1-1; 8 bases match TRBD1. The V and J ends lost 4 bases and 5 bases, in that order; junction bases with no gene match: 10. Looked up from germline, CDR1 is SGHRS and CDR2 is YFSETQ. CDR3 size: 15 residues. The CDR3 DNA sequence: TGCGCCAGCAGCCTGAGACAGGGGAGGGGAACTGAAGCTTTCTTT. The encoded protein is CASSLRQGRGTEAFF.

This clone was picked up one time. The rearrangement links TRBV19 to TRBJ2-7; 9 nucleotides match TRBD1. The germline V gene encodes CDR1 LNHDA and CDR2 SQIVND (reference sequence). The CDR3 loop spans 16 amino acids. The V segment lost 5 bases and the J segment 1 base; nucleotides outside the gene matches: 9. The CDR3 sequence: CASSRTGTGFSYEQYF. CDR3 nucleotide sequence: TGTGCCAGTAGTCGCACCGGGACAGGGTTTTCCTACGAGCAGTACTTC.

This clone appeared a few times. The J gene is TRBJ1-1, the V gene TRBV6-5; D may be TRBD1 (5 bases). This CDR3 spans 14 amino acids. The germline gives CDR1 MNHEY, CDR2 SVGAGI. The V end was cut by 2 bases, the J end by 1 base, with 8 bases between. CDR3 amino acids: CASSYGDANTEAFF. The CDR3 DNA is TGTGCCAGCAGTTACGGGGACGCGAACACTGAAGCTTTCTTT.